These 7 T cell receptor beta chains share one sample of origin, sequenced in a study of blood T cells in healthy people across ages. Combining a sample-barcoded 5' primer with a J-beta primer mix, a second PCR ran for 7 to 11 cycles. One entry per CDR3 protein, called by TCRdb with MiXCR from the 5' RACE reads. This sample has roughly 1.9 million distinct CDR3 sequences, with 35% to 50% found just once. The sequencing input was blood. These receptors came from a human donor in good health.

The V call is TRBV5-1, the J call TRBJ1-2; 7 bases are a match to TRBD1. The CDR3 sequence is 14 residues long. Germline CDR1 is SGHRS and CDR2 is YFSETQ. The ends lost 5 bases at V and 8 bases at J; junction bases unmatched: 12. CDR3: CASSFLGTVYGYTF. CDR3 nucleotide sequence: TGCGCCAGCAGTTTCCTCGGGACAGTTTACGGCTACACCTTC.

The rearrangement uses TRBV7-6 and TRBJ2-7; no reliable D call. This CDR3 has 15 residues. V lost 1 base and J lost 0, with 10 bases in between. Germline loops: CDR1 SGHVS, CDR2 FNYEAQ. The CDR3, as DNA: TGTGCCAGCAGCTTAGAGGACGGCCGCTCCTACGAGCAGTACTTC. It specifies CASSLEDGRSYEQYF.

The rearrangement uses TRBV27 and TRBJ2-6, with D maybe TRBD2 (6 bases). Trimming stripped 3 bases from V and 4 bases from J, with 13 bases between. The CDR3 contains 16 residues. CDR1 and CDR2 from the germline V gene are MNHEY and SMNVEV (reference sequence). CDR3 region: CASSFVAVVGANVLTF. CDR3 nucleotide sequence: TGTGCCAGCAGTTTTGTAGCGGTAGTGGGGGCCAACGTCCTGACTTTC.

Ten or more counts support this clonotype. The V and J genes are TRBV29-1 and TRBJ2-7; the match to TRBD1 covers 8 bases. Germline CDR1 is SQVTM and CDR2 is ANQGSEA. This CDR3 region has 15 residues. J gave up 9 bases and V 0 bases, and 13 bases lay outside the gene matches. DNA of the CDR3: TGCAGCGTTGAAGATCGGAAGAGCCAACAGGGGGTGCAGTACTTC. Translating gives CSVEDRKSQQGVQYF.

In its sample, this clonotype was seen a few times. The chain recombines TRBV12-3 or TRBV12-4 with TRBJ2-1; 7 bases line up with TRBD2. V shed 10 bases and J 5 bases; nucleotides not matched to a gene: 14. The CDR3 is 15 residues long. CDR3 region: CATSPLGGEHNEQFF. CDR3 DNA sequence: TGTGCCACCTCCCCCTTGGGGGGGGAACACAATGAGCAGTTCTTC.

This clonotype was found many times. V usage is TRBV6-2 or TRBV6-3 and J usage is TRBJ2-4; 7 bases fit TRBD1. This CDR3 is built from 14 residues. Losses at the gene ends were 6 bases for V and 5 bases for J; bases not matched to a gene: 7. The germline gives CDR1 MNHEY, CDR2 SVGEGT. CDR3 sequence (DNA): TGTGCCAGCAGCCCCCCGGGGACAGAAAACATTCAGTACTTC. This codes for CASSPPGTENIQYF.

The rearrangement joins TRBV12-3 or TRBV12-4 to TRBJ2-3; D not resolved. The CDR3 is 13 residues long. Trimming pared 7 bases from V and 4 bases from J, leaving 12 bases between. CDR3 protein: CASKSSWADTQYF. The CDR3 bases are TGTGCCAGCAAATCAAGCTGGGCAGATACGCAGTATTTT.